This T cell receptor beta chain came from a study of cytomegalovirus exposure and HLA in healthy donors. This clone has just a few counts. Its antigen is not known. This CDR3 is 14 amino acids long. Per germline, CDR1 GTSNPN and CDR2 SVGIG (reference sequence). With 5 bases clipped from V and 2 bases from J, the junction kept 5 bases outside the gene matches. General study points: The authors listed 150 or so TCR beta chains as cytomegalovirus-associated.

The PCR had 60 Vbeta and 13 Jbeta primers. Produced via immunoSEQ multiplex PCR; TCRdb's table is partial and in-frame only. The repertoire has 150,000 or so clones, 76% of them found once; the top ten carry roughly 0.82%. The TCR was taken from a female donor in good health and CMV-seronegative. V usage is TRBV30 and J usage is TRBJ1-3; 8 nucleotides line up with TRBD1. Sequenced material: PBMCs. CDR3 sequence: CAWGTGPTGNTIYF. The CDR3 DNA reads TGTGCCTGGGGGACAGGCCCGACTGGAAACACCATATATTTT.